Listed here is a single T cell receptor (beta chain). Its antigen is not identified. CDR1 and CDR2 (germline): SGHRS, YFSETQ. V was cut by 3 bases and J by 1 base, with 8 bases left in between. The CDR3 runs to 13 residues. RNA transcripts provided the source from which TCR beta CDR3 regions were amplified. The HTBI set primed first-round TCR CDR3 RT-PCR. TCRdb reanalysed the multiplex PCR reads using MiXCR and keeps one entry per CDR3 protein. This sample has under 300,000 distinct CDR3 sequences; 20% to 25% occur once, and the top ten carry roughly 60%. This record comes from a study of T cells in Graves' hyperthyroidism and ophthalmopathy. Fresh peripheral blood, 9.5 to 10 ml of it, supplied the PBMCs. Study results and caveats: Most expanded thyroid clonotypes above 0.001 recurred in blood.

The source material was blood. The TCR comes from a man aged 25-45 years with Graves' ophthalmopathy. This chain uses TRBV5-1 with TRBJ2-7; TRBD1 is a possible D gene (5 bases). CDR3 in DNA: TGCGCCAGCAGCTCACCAGGGTCCTACGAGCAGTACTTC. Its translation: CASSSPGSYEQYF. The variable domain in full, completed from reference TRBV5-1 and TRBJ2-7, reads KAGVTQTPRYLIKTRGQQVTLSCSPISGHRSVSWYQQTPGQGLQFLFEYFSETQRNKGNFPGRFSGRQFSNSRSEMNVSTLELGDSALYLCASSSPGSYEQYFGPGTRLTVT.